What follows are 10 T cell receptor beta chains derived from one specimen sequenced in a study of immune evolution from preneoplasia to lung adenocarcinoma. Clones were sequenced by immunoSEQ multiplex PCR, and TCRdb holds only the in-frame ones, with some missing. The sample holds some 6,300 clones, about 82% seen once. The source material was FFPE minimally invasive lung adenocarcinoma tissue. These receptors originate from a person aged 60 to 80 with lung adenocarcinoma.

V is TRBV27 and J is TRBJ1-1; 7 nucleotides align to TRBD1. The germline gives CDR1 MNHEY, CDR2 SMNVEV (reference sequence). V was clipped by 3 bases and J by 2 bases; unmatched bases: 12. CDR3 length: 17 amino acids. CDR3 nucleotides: TGTGCCAGCAGTTTTAGGGGATGGACAGGATCTAACACTGAAGCTTTCTTT. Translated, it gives CASSFRGWTGSNTEAFF.

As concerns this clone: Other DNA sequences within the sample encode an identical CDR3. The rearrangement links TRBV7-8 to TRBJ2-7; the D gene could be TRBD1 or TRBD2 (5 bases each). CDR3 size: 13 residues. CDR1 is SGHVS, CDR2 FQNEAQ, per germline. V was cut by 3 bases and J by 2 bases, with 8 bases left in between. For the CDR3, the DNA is TGTGCCAGCAGCTTGGGGGAGACCTACGAGCAGTACTTC. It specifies CASSLGETYEQYF.

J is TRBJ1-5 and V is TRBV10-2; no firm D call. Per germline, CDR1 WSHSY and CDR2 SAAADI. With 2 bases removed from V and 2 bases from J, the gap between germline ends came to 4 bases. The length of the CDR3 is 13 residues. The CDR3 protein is CASSENGNQPQHF. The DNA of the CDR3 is TGCGCCAGCAGTGAGAACGGCAATCAGCCCCAGCATTTT.

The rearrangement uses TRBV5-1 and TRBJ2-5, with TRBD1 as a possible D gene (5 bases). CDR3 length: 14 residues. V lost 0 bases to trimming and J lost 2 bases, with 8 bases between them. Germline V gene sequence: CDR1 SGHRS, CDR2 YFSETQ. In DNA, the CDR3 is TGCGCCAGCAGCTTGGGGGGCGTACAAGAGACCCAGTACTTC. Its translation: CASSLGGVQETQYF.

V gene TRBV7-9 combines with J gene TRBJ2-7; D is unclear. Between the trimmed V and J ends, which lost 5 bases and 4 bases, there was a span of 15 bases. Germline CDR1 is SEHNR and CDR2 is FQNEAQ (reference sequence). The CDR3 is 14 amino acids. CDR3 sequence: CASSPFGHEYEQYF. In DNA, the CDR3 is TGTGCCAGCAGCCCCTTCGGCCATGAATACGAGCAGTACTTC.

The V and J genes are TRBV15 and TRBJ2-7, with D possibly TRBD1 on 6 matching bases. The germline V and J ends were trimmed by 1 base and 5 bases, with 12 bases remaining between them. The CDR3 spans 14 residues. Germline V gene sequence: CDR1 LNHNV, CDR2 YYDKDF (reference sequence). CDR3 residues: CATSRGQGSDEQYF. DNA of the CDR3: TGTGCCACCAGCAGAGGTCAGGGGTCCGACGAGCAGTACTTC. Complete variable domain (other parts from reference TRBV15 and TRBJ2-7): DAMVIQNPRYQVTQFGKPVTLSCSQTLNHNVMYWYQQKSSQAPKLLFHYYDKDFNNEADTPDNFQSRRPNTSFCFLDIRSPGLGDTAMYLCATSRGQGSDEQYFGPGTRLTVT.

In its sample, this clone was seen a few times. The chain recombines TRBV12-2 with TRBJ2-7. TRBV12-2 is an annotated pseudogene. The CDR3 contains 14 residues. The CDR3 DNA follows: TGTGCAAGGGGGTTTTGGGGGGCGACCTACGAGCAGTACTTC. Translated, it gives CARGFWGATYEQYF.

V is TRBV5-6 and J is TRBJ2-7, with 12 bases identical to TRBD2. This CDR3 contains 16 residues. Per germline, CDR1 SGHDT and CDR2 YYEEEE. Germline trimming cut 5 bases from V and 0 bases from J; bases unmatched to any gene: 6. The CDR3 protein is CASSFRLAGASYEQYF. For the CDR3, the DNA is TGTGCCAGCAGTTTTAGACTAGCGGGAGCCTCCTACGAGCAGTACTTC.

CDR3 DNA sequence: TGTGCCAGCAGCTTTGTCCGAGGCTCCTACAATGAGCAGTTCTTC. Translation gives CASSFVRGSYNEQFF. The rearrangement joins TRBV11-3 to TRBJ2-1; D not resolved. CDR1 and CDR2 from the germline V gene are SGHNT and YENEEA. V lost 3 bases and J lost 0, with 9 bases in between. The CDR3 extends over 15 amino acids.

The CDR3 DNA sequence: TGCGCCAGCAGTGATAGCGGGGGGAGATCCTACAATGAGCAGTTCTTC. Amino acids: CASSDSGGRSYNEQFF. This rearrangement joins TRBV10-1 to TRBJ2-1; 10 bases map to TRBD2. The CDR3 loop spans 16 amino acids. CDR1 and CDR2 from the germline V gene are WNHNN and SYGVQD (reference sequence). The J segment lost 1 base and the V segment lost 3 bases, leaving 3 bases of the junction unmatched.